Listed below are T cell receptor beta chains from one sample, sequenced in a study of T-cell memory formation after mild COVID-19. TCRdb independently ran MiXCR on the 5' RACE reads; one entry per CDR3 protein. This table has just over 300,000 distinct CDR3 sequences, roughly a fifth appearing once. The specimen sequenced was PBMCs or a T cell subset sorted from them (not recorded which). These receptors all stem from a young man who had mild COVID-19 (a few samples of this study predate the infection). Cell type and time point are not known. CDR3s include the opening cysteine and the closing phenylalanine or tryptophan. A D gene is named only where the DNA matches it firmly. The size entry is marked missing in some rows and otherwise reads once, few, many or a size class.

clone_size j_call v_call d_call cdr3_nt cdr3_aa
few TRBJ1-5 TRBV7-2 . TGTGCCAGCAGCTTATTAGCTCAGCCCCAGCATTTT CASSLLAQPQHF
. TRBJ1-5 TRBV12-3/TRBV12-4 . TGTGCCAGCAGTGGATCAGGGAGTCAGCCCCAGCATTTT CASSGSGSQPQHF
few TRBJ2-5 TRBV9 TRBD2 TGTGCCAGCAGCTTTGGGACTAGCGGGGGCCAAGCGTACCAAGAGACCCAGTACTTC CASSFGTSGGQAYQETQYF
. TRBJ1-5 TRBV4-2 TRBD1 TGTGCCAGCAGCCAGCGGGACAGCCAAAATCAGCCCCAGCATTTT CASSQRDSQNQPQHF
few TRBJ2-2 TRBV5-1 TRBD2 TGCGCCAGCAGCACTAGCGATACCGGGGAGCTGTTTTTT CASSTSDTGELFF
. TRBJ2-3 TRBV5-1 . TGCGCCAGCAGGGGCGCGCCCACAGATACGCAGTATTTT CASRGAPTDTQYF
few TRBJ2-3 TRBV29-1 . TGCAGCGTTGAAGGGGGACGGGCGAAATATGTCTCAGATACGCAGTATTTT CSVEGGRAKYVSDTQYF
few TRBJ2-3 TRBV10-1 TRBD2 TGCGCCAGCAGTGTACTAGCGGGGGGCTCAGATACGCAGTATTTT CASSVLAGGSDTQYF
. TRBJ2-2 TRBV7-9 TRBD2 TGTGCCGGCACCAATGCCGGGACTAGCGGGGGAGACACCGGGGAGCTGTTTTTT CAGTNAGTSGGDTGELFF
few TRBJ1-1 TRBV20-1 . TGCAGTGCGATCAACCGGGTGGACACTGAAGCTTTCTTT CSAINRVDTEAFF
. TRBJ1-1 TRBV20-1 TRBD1 TGCAGTGCTAGTAATAGACAGGGGTTGACTGAAGCTTTCTTT CSASNRQGLTEAFF
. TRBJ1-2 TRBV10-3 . TGTGCCATCAGTGACGCTAGGCCGACTAACTATGGCTACACCTTC CAISDARPTNYGYTF
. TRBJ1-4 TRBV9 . TGTGCCAGCAGCGTAGGAGGGGCCTCTAATGAAAAACTGTTTTTT CASSVGGASNEKLFF
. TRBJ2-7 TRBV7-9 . TGTGCCAGCAGCTCCGGGACACGGTTAACGGACTCCTACGAGCAGTACTTC CASSSGTRLTDSYEQYF
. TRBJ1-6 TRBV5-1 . TGCGCCAGCAGCTTGCAGGAGCTTGGGACCCTCCACTTT CASSLQELGTLHF
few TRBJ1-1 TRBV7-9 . TGTGCCAGCAGCCAAATAAAACGCGGAACTGAAGCTTTCTTT CASSQIKRGTEAFF
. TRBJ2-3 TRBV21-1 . TGTGCCAGGAAAATGGGCGGGGGAACGCAGTATTTT CARKMGGGTQYF
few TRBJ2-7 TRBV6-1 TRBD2 TGTGCCAGCAGTGATTCTGGGACTAGCCGCTACGAGCAGTACTTC CASSDSGTSRYEQYF
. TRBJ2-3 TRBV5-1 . TGCGCCAGCAGCTTGGAGGACGGCACAGATACGCAGTATTTT CASSLEDGTDTQYF
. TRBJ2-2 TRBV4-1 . TGCGCCAGCAGCCCTAGCCCTTACCCCGGGACGCGTAACACCGGGGAGCTGTTTTTT CASSPSPYPGTRNTGELFF
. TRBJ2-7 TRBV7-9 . TGTGCCAGCAGCTTAGCGCCGAACGAGCAGTACTTC CASSLAPNEQYF
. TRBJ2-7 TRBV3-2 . TGTGCCAGCAGCCATCCGAGGGGGGCAACCTGCTCCTACGAGCAGTACTTC CASSHPRGATCSYEQYF
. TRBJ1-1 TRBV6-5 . TGTGCCAGCATTAGAGACCAAGGGGGTACTGAAGCTTTCTTT CASIRDQGGTEAFF
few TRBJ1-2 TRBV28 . TGTGCCAGCAGGAGACGATTCAGACAGATATATGGCTACACCTTC CASRRRFRQIYGYTF
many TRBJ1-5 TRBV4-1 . TGCGCCAGCAGCCAAACAGGCAACAATCAGCCCCAGCATTTT CASSQTGNNQPQHF
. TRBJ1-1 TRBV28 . TGTGCCAGCAGTTTTGCGCTTAACACTGAAGCTTTCTTT CASSFALNTEAFF
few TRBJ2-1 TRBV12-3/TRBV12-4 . TGTGCCAGCAGTGGGGGACACAGGAACAATGAGCAGTTCTTC CASSGGHRNNEQFF
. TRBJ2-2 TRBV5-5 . TGTGCCAGCAGCTTCGAGCTGTTTTTT CASSFELFF
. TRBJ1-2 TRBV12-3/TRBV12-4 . TGTGCCAGCAGTTTAGGGGCAGGGGATGGCTACACCTTC CASSLGAGDGYTF
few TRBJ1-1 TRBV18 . TGTGCCAGCTCTCAAGGGGTTTTCACTGAAGCTTTCTTT CASSQGVFTEAFF
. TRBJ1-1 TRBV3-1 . TGTGCCAGCCAAAAATACCCCAAAGTCGGCCTCACTGAAGCTTTCTTT CASQKYPKVGLTEAFF
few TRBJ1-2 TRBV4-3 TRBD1 TGCGCCAGCAGCCAAGACGTCAGGGGGAAGTATGGCTACACCTTC CASSQDVRGKYGYTF
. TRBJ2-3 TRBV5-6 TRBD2 TGTGCCAGCAGTTGGGGGACTAGCGGTCCCACAGATACGCAGTATTTT CASSWGTSGPTDTQYF
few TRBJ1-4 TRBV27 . TGTGCCAGCAGTTTAAAGGGTGGAGGGGAAAAACTGTTTTTT CASSLKGGGEKLFF
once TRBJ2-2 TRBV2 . TGTGCCAACAAGAACACCGGGGAGCTGTTTTTT CANKNTGELFF
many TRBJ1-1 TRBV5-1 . TGCGCCAGCAGCGTTACAGGGACGGGTACTGAAGCTTTCTTT CASSVTGTGTEAFF
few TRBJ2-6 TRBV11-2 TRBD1 TGTGCCAGCAGCCCAGGGACAGGGTGGGCCAACGTCCTGACTTTC CASSPGTGWANVLTF
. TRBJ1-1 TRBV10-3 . TGTGCCATCAGTGAGTCGGACTCCCGAGGGGGCACTGAAGCTTTCTTT CAISESDSRGGTEAFF
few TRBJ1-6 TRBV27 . TGTGCCACCGCCGGGGAAAGGTATTCACCCCTCCACTTT CATAGERYSPLHF
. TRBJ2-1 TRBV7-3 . TGTGCCAGCAATGACGGGGGCCCCTACAATGAGCAGTTCTTC CASNDGGPYNEQFF
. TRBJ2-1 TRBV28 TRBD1 TGTGCCAGCAGTGACTTACTCCGGGACAGGGGCACCTACAATGAGCAGTTCTTC CASSDLLRDRGTYNEQFF
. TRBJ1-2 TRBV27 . TGTGCCAGCTCCCGTGTCGCGGGGGAGATCTATGGCTACACCTTC CASSRVAGEIYGYTF